This is a list of T cell receptor beta chains from one sample in a study of blood T cell repertoires in COVID-19. Clones were read by immunoSEQ multiplex PCR, and TCRdb kept only the in-frame ones, dropping some. The sample has around 73,000 clones, 70% to 85% seen once. Sequencing was carried out using peripheral blood. The receptors derive from a woman aged 60-75 years with acute or convalescent COVID-19. Both conserved end residues are part of each CDR3. Each record gives: V gene, CDR3 length, CDR3 protein.

TRBV28 | 12 | CASSLGQGEAFF
TRBV6-6 | 19 | CASSRRMLTRTGPIDGYTF
TRBV21-1 | 14 | CASSSHRRTGELFF
TRBV18 | 13 | CASSRVEQETQYF
TRBV21-1 | 17 | CASSKAGFGGGNTEAFF
TRBV7-2 | 12 | CASRTRGSGTFF
TRBV6-5 | 13 | CASSLAGRTEQFF
TRBV30 | 13 | CAHWDRGFGTQYF
TRBV5-1 | 13 | CASSLFGEYGYTF
TRBV30 | 13 | CAWSGTTNTEAFF
TRBV27 | 22 | CASRLRDRGASRDPRSSYEQYF
TRBV19 | 17 | CASSGLNREPSGNTIYF
TRBV5-1 | 15 | CASSLVSGTLHEQYF
TRBV24-1 | 13 | CATSDRGTAEAFF
TRBV3-1/TRBV3-2 | 15 | CASSQGTRGNSPLHF
TRBV19 | 15 | CASSMAKMPGNTIYF
TRBV20-1 | 14 | CSASRLAGTHEQFF
TRBV4-1 | 14 | CASSQDAVNTEAFF
TRBV7-2 | 15 | CASSLAGQANYGYTF
TRBV2 | 15 | CASRPGQPLNQPQHF
TRBV12-3/TRBV12-4 | 12 | CASSLLNQPQHF
TRBV28 | 15 | CASSFWGQGGQPQHF
TRBV2 | 13 | CASKQGAFDGYTF
TRBV5-6 | 12 | CASSIITGFDTF
TRBV6-1 | 12 | CASSDRYNEQFF
TRBV6-5 | 14 | CASIGQEYQETQYF
TRBV10-3 | 14 | CAISGSFSTDTQYF
TRBV10-3 | 13 | CATRQYSNQPQHF
TRBV7-2 | 13 | CASSLGASYEQYF
TRBV28 | 15 | CASTTQISYNSPLHF
TRBV2 | 13 | CASSTRQGHGYTF
TRBV19 | 15 | CASSLQVGAVQPQHF
TRBV18 | 14 | CASSPPQGNYGYTF
TRBV13 | 16 | CASSGEGQVGNTEAFF
TRBV19 | 15 | CASSNRDSQTGKLFF
TRBV2 | 15 | CASSEALGQDYEQYF
TRBV4-2 | 14 | CASSPARSSYEQYF
TRBV9 | 14 | CASSASDSNQPQHF
TRBV6-1 | 16 | CASSGREDRDYDTQYF
TRBV19 | 15 | CASRPDRGRSQPQHF
TRBV6-1 | 13 | CASSEKSPDGYTF
TRBV7-6 | 13 | CASSQDRVTEAFF
TRBV7-9 | 17 | CASSLAQREALGDEQFF
TRBV9 | 14 | CASGGTGGNSPLHF
TRBV5-5 | 16 | CASALAIRGEGTEAFF